This T cell receptor beta chain was obtained from a study of blood T cell repertoires in COVID-19. This clone rates as medium-sized. Two consecutive negative NP/OP PCR tests, clearance, or resolved symptoms defined Cohort 3 recovery. Clones were read by immunoSEQ multiplex PCR, and TCRdb kept only the in-frame ones, dropping some. Of about 18,000 clones listed, 88% are singletons. The TCR was taken from a woman aged 30 to 39 who had recovered from COVID-19. The sample consisted of PBMCs or T cells enriched from blood (not recorded which).

CDR3 amino acids: CASSMGTADSNQPQHF. CDR3 nucleotides: TGTGCCAGTAGTATGGGGACAGCCGATAGCAATCAGCCCCAGCATTTT. The chain joins TRBV19 to TRBJ1-5; 7 bases match TRBD1. CDR1 and CDR2 (germline): LNHDA, SQIVND (reference sequence). This CDR3 is built from 16 residues. J gave up 0 bases and V 3 bases, and 5 bases lay outside the gene matches.